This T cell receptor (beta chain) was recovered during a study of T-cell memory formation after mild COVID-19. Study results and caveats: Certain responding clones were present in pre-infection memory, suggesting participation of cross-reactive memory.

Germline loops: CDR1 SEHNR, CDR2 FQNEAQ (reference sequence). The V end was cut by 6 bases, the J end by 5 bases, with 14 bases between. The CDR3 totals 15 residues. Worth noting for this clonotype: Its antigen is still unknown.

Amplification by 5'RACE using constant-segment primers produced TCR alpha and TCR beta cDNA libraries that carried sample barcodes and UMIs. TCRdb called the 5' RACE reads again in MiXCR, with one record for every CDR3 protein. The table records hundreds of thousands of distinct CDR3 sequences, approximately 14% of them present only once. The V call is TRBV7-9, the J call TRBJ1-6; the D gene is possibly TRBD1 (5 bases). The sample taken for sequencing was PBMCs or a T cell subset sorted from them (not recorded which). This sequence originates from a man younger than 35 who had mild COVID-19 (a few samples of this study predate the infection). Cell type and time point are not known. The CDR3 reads CASRRSGTDNSPLHF. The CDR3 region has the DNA TGTGCCAGCAGACGCTCAGGGACGGATAATTCACCCCTCCACTTT.